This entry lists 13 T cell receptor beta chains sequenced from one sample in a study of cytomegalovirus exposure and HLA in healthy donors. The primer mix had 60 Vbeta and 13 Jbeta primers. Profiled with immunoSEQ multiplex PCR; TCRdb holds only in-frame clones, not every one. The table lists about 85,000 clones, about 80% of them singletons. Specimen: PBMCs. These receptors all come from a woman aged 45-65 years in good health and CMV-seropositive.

CDR3 sequence (DNA): TGTGCCAGCAGTGAGACAGCTTCCTATGGCTACACCTTC. It is translated as CASSETASYGYTF. This sequence joins TRBV6-1 and TRBJ1-2; tentative D call: TRBD1 (5 bases). There are 13 residues in the CDR3. Germline V gene lookup returns CDR1 MNHNS and CDR2 SASEGT. With 3 bases removed from V and 4 bases from J, the gap between germline ends came to 9 bases.

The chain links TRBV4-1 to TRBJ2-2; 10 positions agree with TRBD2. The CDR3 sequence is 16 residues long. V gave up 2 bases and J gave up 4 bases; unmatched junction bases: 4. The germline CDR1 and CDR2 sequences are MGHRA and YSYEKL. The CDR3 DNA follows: TGCGCCAGCAGCCAACTGGGACTAGCGAGCACCGGGGAGCTGTTTTTT. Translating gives CASSQLGLASTGELFF.

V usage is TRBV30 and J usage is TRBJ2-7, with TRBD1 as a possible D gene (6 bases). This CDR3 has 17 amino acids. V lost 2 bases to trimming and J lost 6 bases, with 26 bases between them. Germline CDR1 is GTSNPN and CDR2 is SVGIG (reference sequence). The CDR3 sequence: CAWSSVPPGHPPFEQYF. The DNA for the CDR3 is TGTGCCTGGAGTTCTGTCCCCCCGGGACACCCTCCGTTCGAGCAGTACTTC.

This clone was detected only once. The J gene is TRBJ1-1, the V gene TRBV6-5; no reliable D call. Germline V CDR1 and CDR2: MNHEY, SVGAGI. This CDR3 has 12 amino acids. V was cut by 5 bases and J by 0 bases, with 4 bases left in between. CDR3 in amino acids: CASSTVNTEAFF. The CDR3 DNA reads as TGTGCCAGCAGTACGGTGAACACTGAAGCTTTCTTT.

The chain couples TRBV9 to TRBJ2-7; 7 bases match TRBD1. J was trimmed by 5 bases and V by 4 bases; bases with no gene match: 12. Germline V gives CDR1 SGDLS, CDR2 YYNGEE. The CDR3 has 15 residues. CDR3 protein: CASSSTGTARDEQYF. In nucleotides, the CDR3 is TGTGCCAGCAGCAGCACCGGGACAGCCCGGGACGAGCAGTACTTC.

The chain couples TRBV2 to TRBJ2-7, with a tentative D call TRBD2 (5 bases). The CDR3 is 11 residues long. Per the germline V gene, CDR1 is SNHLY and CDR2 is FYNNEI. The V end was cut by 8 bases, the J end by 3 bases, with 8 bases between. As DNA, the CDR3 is TGTGCCAGCCTACTAGTCTACGAGCAGTACTTC. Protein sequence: CASLLVYEQYF.

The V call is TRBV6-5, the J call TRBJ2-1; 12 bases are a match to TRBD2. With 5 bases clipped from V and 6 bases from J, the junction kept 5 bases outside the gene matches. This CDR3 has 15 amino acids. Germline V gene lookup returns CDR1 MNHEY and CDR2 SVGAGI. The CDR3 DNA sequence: TGTGCCAGCAGTAGGGGACTAGCGGGCCTCAATGAGCAGTTCTTC. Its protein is CASSRGLAGLNEQFF.

CDR3 sequence reads: CASRTQGAGYGYTF. The DNA of the CDR3 is TGTGCCAGTAGAACGCAGGGGGCTGGGTATGGCTACACCTTC. This chain joins TRBV19 and TRBJ1-2; 8 nucleotides match TRBD1. After removal of 6 bases from V and 5 bases from J, the junction contained 8 bases not matched to a gene. Germline lookup yields CDR1 LNHDA and CDR2 SQIVND (reference sequence). The CDR3 extends over 14 amino acids. The whole variable domain, filled in from reference TRBV19 and TRBJ1-2, reads DGGITQSPKYLFRKEGQNVTLSCEQNLNHDAMYWYRQDPGQGLRLIYYSQIVNDFQKGDIAEGYSVSREKKESFPLTVTSAQKNPTAFYLCASRTQGAGYGYTFGSGTRLTVV.

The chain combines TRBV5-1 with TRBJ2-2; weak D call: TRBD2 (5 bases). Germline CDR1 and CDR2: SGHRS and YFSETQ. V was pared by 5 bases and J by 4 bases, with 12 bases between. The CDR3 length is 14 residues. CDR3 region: CASSTGDRTGELFF. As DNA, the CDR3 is TGCGCCAGCAGTACCGGGGATCGCACCGGGGAGCTGTTTTTT.

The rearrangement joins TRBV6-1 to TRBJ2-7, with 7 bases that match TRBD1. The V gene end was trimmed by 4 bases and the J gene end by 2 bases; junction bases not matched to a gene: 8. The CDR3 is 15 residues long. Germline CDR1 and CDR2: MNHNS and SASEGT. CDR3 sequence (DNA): TGTGCCAGCAGTGCGATGGGGCAGGGGGCCTACGAGCAGTACGTC. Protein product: CASSAMGQGAYEQYV.

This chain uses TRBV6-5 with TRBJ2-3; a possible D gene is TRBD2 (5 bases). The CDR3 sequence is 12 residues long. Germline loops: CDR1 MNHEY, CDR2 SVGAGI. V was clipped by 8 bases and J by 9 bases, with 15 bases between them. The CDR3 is CASGGNQDTQYF. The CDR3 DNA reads TGTGCCAGCGGAGGCAACCAGGACACGCAGTATTTT.

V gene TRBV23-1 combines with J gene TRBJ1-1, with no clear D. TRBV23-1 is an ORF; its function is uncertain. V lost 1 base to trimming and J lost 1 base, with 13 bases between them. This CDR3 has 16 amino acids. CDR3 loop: CASSQYPKSPNTEAFF. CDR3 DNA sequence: TGCGCCAGCAGTCAATATCCCAAGAGTCCGAACACTGAAGCTTTCTTT.

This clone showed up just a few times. The chain's CDR3 is CASSPRQGGDIQYF. CDR3 coding DNA: TGTGCCAGCTCACCACGACAGGGCGGGGACATTCAGTACTTC. The V call is TRBV18, the J call TRBJ2-4; D perhaps matches TRBD1 (7 bases). The germline V and J ends were trimmed by 1 base and 8 bases, with 12 bases remaining between them. CDR1 KGHSH and CDR2 LQKENI come from the germline V gene. The CDR3 contains 14 residues.